These T cell receptor beta chains were read from a single sample in a study of T-cell reconstitution after alpha-beta-depleted transplantation in children. MiXCR, run by TCRdb on the PCR reads, gives a single entry per CDR3 protein. The sample shows roughly 200,000 distinct CDR3 sequences, about 7% of them seen only once. The input for sequencing was PBMCs, taken before TCRalphabeta/CD19-depleted stem cell transplant. These receptors came from a boy aged 2-15 years with acute lymphoblastic leukemia, due to receive a stem cell transplant. Both conserved end residues are part of each CDR3. The D gene is left open where the match is weak. Not every row has a clone size; where given, it reads once, few, many or a size class.

DNA | CDR3 | size | J | D | length | V
TGTGCCAGCAGGACAGGGACGGAGACCCAGTACTTC | CASRTGTETQYF | NA | TRBJ2-5 | TRBD1 | 12 | TRBV6-2/TRBV6-3
TGTGCCAGCAGCCCGGGGCCGGGCGGCAATCAGCCCCAGCATTTT | CASSPGPGGNQPQHF | NA | TRBJ1-5 | NA | 15 | TRBV5-6
TGCTGTGCTAGAGTTCCCCAGGGTGATAACTATGGCTACACCTTC | CCARVPQGDNYGYTF | NA | TRBJ1-2 | NA | 15 | TRBV20-1
TGTGCCTGCAGACCAACCTTGGGGACAGCCACGTACACAGATACGCAGTATTTT | CACRPTLGTATYTDTQYF | NA | TRBJ2-3 | TRBD1 | 18 | TRBV3-1
TGCGCCAGCAGCTTCGCACAGGGGTTCACTGAAGCTTTCTTT | CASSFAQGFTEAFF | NA | TRBJ1-1 | TRBD1 | 14 | TRBV5-1
TGTGCCAGCTCACCGACGGGCGATGAGCAGTTCTTC | CASSPTGDEQFF | many | TRBJ2-1 | NA | 12 | TRBV18
TGCAGTGCTAGAGTTCAGGGGGCGAACACCGGGGAGCTGTTTTTT | CSARVQGANTGELFF | many | TRBJ2-2 | TRBD1 | 15 | TRBV20-1
TGTGCCAGCAGCCCTTCTGTTAGAGAGGAGGAGCAGTTCTTC | CASSPSVREEEQFF | NA | TRBJ2-1 | NA | 14 | TRBV14
TGCAGTGCTGTACAGGAATCTCGCTCCTACGAGCAGTACTTC | CSAVQESRSYEQYF | many | TRBJ2-7 | NA | 14 | TRBV20-1
TGTGCCAGCAGCTCGACGGGACAGGGGGACTATGGCTACACCTTC | CASSSTGQGDYGYTF | many | TRBJ1-2 | TRBD1 | 15 | TRBV5-6
TGCAGCGTTGAATTAGTCGGGACAGGGGTGGCCGGGGAGCTGTTTTTT | CSVELVGTGVAGELFF | many | TRBJ2-2 | TRBD1 | 16 | TRBV29-1
TGCAGCGTTTTGGGCGAGGCTAATGAAAAACTGTTTTTT | CSVLGEANEKLFF | many | TRBJ1-4 | NA | 13 | TRBV29-1
TGTGCCACAATACAGGGAGAGACCTACAATGAGCAGTTCTTC | CATIQGETYNEQFF | many | TRBJ2-1 | NA | 14 | TRBV10-3
TGTGCCAGCAGTTTTCCAGGGGCGGGAGCCTACGAGCAGTACTTC | CASSFPGAGAYEQYF | few | TRBJ2-7 | NA | 15 | TRBV28
TGTGCTAGTGCCGCGACTAGCGGGAGTGGAGAGACCCAGTACTTC | CASAATSGSGETQYF | many | TRBJ2-5 | TRBD2 | 15 | TRBV12-5
TGCGCCAGCAGCTTTGGGGACAGGGATTTACACGAGCAGTACTTC | CASSFGDRDLHEQYF | many | TRBJ2-7 | TRBD1 | 15 | TRBV5-1
TGTGCCAGCAGACAGGGGATAAACACTGAAGCTTTCTTT | CASRQGINTEAFF | NA | TRBJ1-1 | TRBD1 | 13 | TRBV6-1
TGTGCCAGCAGCCCACAGGTGGGGGATACGCAGTATTTT | CASSPQVGDTQYF | many | TRBJ2-3 | NA | 13 | TRBV12-3/TRBV12-4
TGTGCCAGCAGTGTCCGCAGGGGGTTCACCGGGGAGCTGTTTTTT | CASSVRRGFTGELFF | large | TRBJ2-2 | TRBD1 | 15 | TRBV12-3/TRBV12-4
TGTGCCAGCAGTTACGTAGCGGGGGGGCCCACAGATACGCAGTATTTT | CASSYVAGGPTDTQYF | few | TRBJ2-3 | TRBD2 | 16 | TRBV6-2/TRBV6-3
TGTGCCAGCAGTTTAGCGGGCGGTGAGCAGTTCTTC | CASSLAGGEQFF | few | TRBJ2-1 | NA | 12 | TRBV12-3/TRBV12-4